The T cell receptor beta chain described here comes from a study of cytomegalovirus exposure and HLA in healthy donors. The trim removed 4 bases at V and 3 bases at J, leaving 7 bases unmatched. The germline CDR1 and CDR2 sequences are SGHTA and FQGNSA. CDR3 length: 16 amino acids. Researchers ran the PCR with 60 Vbeta and 13 Jbeta primers. Clones were sequenced by immunoSEQ multiplex PCR, and TCRdb holds only the in-frame ones, with some missing. The sample carries some 100,000 clones, approximately 80% recorded once. Of note for this clone: Its antigen is undetermined.

Findings of the study overall: The study put around 180 TCR beta chains on its list as cytomegalovirus-associated.

Sample: PBMCs. V is TRBV7-2 and J is TRBJ1-4; TRBD1 aligns across 8 bases. The clonotype originates from a woman aged 18-29 years in good health and CMV-seronegative. DNA of the CDR3: TGTGCCAGCAGCTCACAACAGGGGGTAGCTAATGAAAAACTGTTTTTT. Encoded protein: CASSSQQGVANEKLFF. Together with reference TRBV7-2 and TRBJ1-4, the CDR3 gives the full variable domain: GAGVSQSPSNKVTEKGKDVELRCDPISGHTALYWYRQSLGQGLEFLIYFQGNSAPDKSGLPSDRFSAERTGGSVSTLTIQRTQQEDSAVYLCASSSQQGVANEKLFFGSGTQLSVL.